Listed below are T cell receptor beta chains from one sample, sequenced in a study of T cells after yellow fever vaccination. MiXCR was run by TCRdb on the 5' RACE reads, yielding one entry per CDR3 protein. Seen here are some 260,000 distinct CDR3 sequences, 5.2% observed once, and the top ten hold 2.5% to 4%. The material sequenced was CD4+ T cells sorted from PBMCs, taken on the day of the yellow fever booster vaccination. Receptor source: a young man who received the YFV17D yellow fever vaccine. CDR3s include the opening cysteine and the closing phenylalanine or tryptophan. The D gene is left open where the match is weak. Size is stated for part of the rows, as once, few or many counts, or as a class when the clone is expanded.

size	J	D	V	DNA	CDR3
few	TRBJ1-1	TRBD1	TRBV7-2	TGTGCCAGCAGCTTTGCTCCAGGGGGAAACACTGAAGCTTTCTTT	CASSFAPGGNTEAFF
NA	TRBJ1-6	NA	TRBV20-1	TGCAGTGCTAGGTCCGGGCCCGGCTCCCTCCACTTT	CSARSGPGSLHF
NA	TRBJ2-3	NA	TRBV3-1	TGTGCCAGCAGCCAAGTCCCGGATGCAGATACGCAGTATTTT	CASSQVPDADTQYF
NA	TRBJ2-2	TRBD2	TRBV27	TGTGCCAGCAGTTTAGAGCGGGGGGCGAACACCGGGGAGCTGTTTTTT	CASSLERGANTGELFF
many	TRBJ2-3	TRBD1	TRBV5-5	TGTGCCAGCAGCACAGGACAGGCGACAGATACGCAGTATTTT	CASSTGQATDTQYF
many	TRBJ2-3	NA	TRBV5-6	TGTGCCAGCAGCTTGGATGGACTCCTTTCCACAGATACGCAGTATTTT	CASSLDGLLSTDTQYF
NA	TRBJ2-3	TRBD2	TRBV19	TGTGCCAGTAGTATCGGGACTAGCGGGGGGCTCACAGATACGCAGTATTTT	CASSIGTSGGLTDTQYF
many	TRBJ2-1	TRBD1	TRBV14	TGTGCCAGCAGCCAAGATTATAAAAGAGGGACAGGTCCCAATGAGCAGTTCTTC	CASSQDYKRGTGPNEQFF
few	TRBJ2-5	NA	TRBV7-9	TGTGCCAGCAGCCCCCGACAGGCGGTGAAGACCCAGTACTTC	CASSPRQAVKTQYF
few	TRBJ2-1	NA	TRBV5-6	TGTGCCAGCAGGGCCGGGACGGCAAACAATGAGCAGTTCTTC	CASRAGTANNEQFF
many	TRBJ2-2	NA	TRBV5-1	TGCGCCAGCAGCCGGGACCCGCAGAACACCGGGGAGCTGTTTTTT	CASSRDPQNTGELFF
NA	TRBJ2-2	NA	TRBV5-1	TGCGCCAGCAGCGAAGGACAGTTCACCGGGGAGCTGTTTTTT	CASSEGQFTGELFF
few	TRBJ2-1	NA	TRBV3-1	TGTGCCAGCAGCCAAGATTTGAGGGGGCAGTTCTTC	CASSQDLRGQFF
NA	TRBJ1-1	NA	TRBV24-1	TGTGCCACCAGTGATTCAGGCGGGAGGGAAGCTTTCTTT	CATSDSGGREAFF
NA	TRBJ2-5	TRBD2	TRBV5-1	TGCGCCAGCAGCCCGGGACTAGCGGGCCCTCAACGGGAGACCCAGTACTTC	CASSPGLAGPQRETQYF
NA	TRBJ2-4	NA	TRBV6-2/TRBV6-3	TGTGCCAGCAGTAGGGACCTCAAAAACATTCAGTACTTC	CASSRDLKNIQYF
many	TRBJ2-3	TRBD1	TRBV5-1	TGCGCCAGCAGCCGGGACAGGGGAATAGCAGATACGCAGTATTTT	CASSRDRGIADTQYF
many	TRBJ2-7	NA	TRBV2	TGTGCCAGCAGTGTGAGGGCAGGGGCTTGCTCCTTC	CASSVRAGACSF
many	TRBJ1-1	NA	TRBV12-3/TRBV12-4	TGTGCCAGCAGTTTAAACCAGGGGAACACTGAAGCTTTCTTT	CASSLNQGNTEAFF
NA	TRBJ2-3	TRBD2	TRBV5-1	TGCGCCAGCAGTGGTAGCGGGGCGGGCACAGATACGCAGTATTTT	CASSGSGAGTDTQYF
few	TRBJ1-1	NA	TRBV12-3/TRBV12-4	TGTGCCAGCAGTTTTATGTCATCGAGGGATGAAGCTTTCTTT	CASSFMSSRDEAFF
few	TRBJ1-4	NA	TRBV1	TGCACCAGCAGGGACCCGGGAAAGGGAATTGGAAAACTGTTTTTT	CTSRDPGKGIGKLFF
once	TRBJ2-7	TRBD1	TRBV10-1	TGCGCCAGCAGCGGGGACAGGGGCGAGCAGTACTTC	CASSGDRGEQYF
few	TRBJ1-1	NA	TRBV19	TGTGCCAGTAGTCCAGGGACGGTACACACTGAAGCTTTCTTT	CASSPGTVHTEAFF
NA	TRBJ1-5	NA	TRBV7-2	TGTGCCAGCAGCTTAATGAGCGGGAACCAGCCCCAGCATTTT	CASSLMSGNQPQHF
NA	TRBJ2-7	NA	TRBV20-1	TGCAGTGCTAGCTTAGGCTCGGTAACTGGCGAGCAGTACTTC	CSASLGSVTGEQYF
NA	TRBJ1-5	NA	TRBV29-1	TGCAGCGTTGGGGGCGTGGGGGATCAGCCCCAGCATTTT	CSVGGVGDQPQHF
few	TRBJ2-3	NA	TRBV6-1	TGTGCCAGCGCGTACCGTGCACTCGGAGCAGATACGCAGTATTTT	CASAYRALGADTQYF
NA	TRBJ1-1	NA	TRBV6-1	TGTGCCAGCACCCGTACCCTGGGGGGCTTCACTGAAGCTTTCTTT	CASTRTLGGFTEAFF
many	TRBJ1-1	NA	TRBV4-3	TGCGCCAGCAGCCAAGTATATTCCCAGGATCACCAAGCTTTCTTT	CASSQVYSQDHQAFF
NA	TRBJ2-6	NA	TRBV10-3	TGTGCCATCAGTGACCAGGTCGCCTCTGGGGCCAACGTCCTGACTTTC	CAISDQVASGANVLTF
NA	TRBJ1-5	NA	TRBV12-3/TRBV12-4	TGTGCCAGCAGTCCGCAGGGCTACGCCCAGCATTTT	CASSPQGYAQHF
many	TRBJ2-3	NA	TRBV12-3/TRBV12-4	TGTGCCAGCAGTCCCCACCCCGCGGCAGATACGCAGTATTTT	CASSPHPAADTQYF
many	TRBJ2-1	TRBD1	TRBV7-2	TGTGCCAGCAGCTCCACCGACAGGGGGCATGAGCAGTTCTTC	CASSSTDRGHEQFF
NA	TRBJ1-1	NA	TRBV5-1	TGCGCCAGCAGCCTTGACCCCACTGAAGCTTTCTTT	CASSLDPTEAFF
NA	TRBJ2-6	NA	TRBV11-2	TGTGCCAGCAGCTTTATACCTGGGGCCAACGTCCTGACTTTC	CASSFIPGANVLTF
many	TRBJ2-1	NA	TRBV10-3	TGTGCCATTTCATTCGGCGGGAAATGGAATGAGCAGTTCTTC	CAISFGGKWNEQFF
NA	TRBJ2-1	NA	TRBV7-2	TGTGCCAGCAGGAAAATAGGGTCCCCCTACAATGAGCAGTTCTTC	CASRKIGSPYNEQFF
few	TRBJ1-2	TRBD1	TRBV12-3/TRBV12-4	TGTGCCAGCAGGAGGGACAGTGACTATGGCTACACCTTC	CASRRDSDYGYTF
few	TRBJ2-5	NA	TRBV20-1	TGCAGTGCTAGAGAAGGCGTCAGCCAAGAGACCCAGTACTTC	CSAREGVSQETQYF
NA	TRBJ1-2	NA	TRBV5-1	TGCGCCAGCAGCGGAAGCCCTCTTGGCTACACCTTC	CASSGSPLGYTF
NA	TRBJ2-5	TRBD1	TRBV18	TGTGCCAGCTCCGCGACGGCAGGGGGAGAGACCCAGTACTTC	CASSATAGGETQYF
NA	TRBJ1-2	NA	TRBV7-9	TGTGCCAGCAGCTTAAGTAGTAACTATGGCTACACCTTC	CASSLSSNYGYTF
many	TRBJ2-2	NA	TRBV29-1	TGCAGCGTACCACGGGGCACCGGGGAGCTGTTTTTT	CSVPRGTGELFF
many	TRBJ2-7	NA	TRBV12-3/TRBV12-4	TGTGCCAGCAGTTTGAGCCCGGCCTCTTCCTACGAGCAGTACTTC	CASSLSPASSYEQYF
many	TRBJ2-5	NA	TRBV5-6	TGTGCCAGCAGCTCACCCCCAGGGCGGGAGACCCAGTACTTC	CASSSPPGRETQYF
many	TRBJ2-2	NA	TRBV7-2	TGTGCCAGCAGCTCGCGGTATAACACCGGGGAGCTGTTTTTT	CASSSRYNTGELFF
few	TRBJ2-3	NA	TRBV5-1	TGCGCCAGCAGCTACCTACAGGGGGGGAGAGATACGCAGTATTTT	CASSYLQGGRDTQYF
NA	TRBJ2-2	NA	TRBV7-3	TGTGCCAGCGGCCCCTGGGACGGCGGGTCGAACACCGGGGAGCTGTTTTTT	CASGPWDGGSNTGELFF
few	TRBJ2-5	NA	TRBV20-1	TGCAGTGCTGGATTTGGGCCCCCCGGAGAGACCCAGTACTTC	CSAGFGPPGETQYF
few	TRBJ2-5	NA	TRBV7-7	TGTGCCAGCAGCGGGGCGGGGAAAGAGACCCAGTACTTC	CASSGAGKETQYF
few	TRBJ2-2	NA	TRBV3-1	TGTGCCAGCAGCCTAAAAACAGGGAACGCCGGGGAGCTGTTTTTT	CASSLKTGNAGELFF
few	TRBJ2-7	NA	TRBV7-2	TGTGCCAGCAGCTCCGGAAGCACACTCGCCTACGAGCAGTACTTC	CASSSGSTLAYEQYF
NA	TRBJ2-7	TRBD1	TRBV20-1	TGCAGTGCTTCCAGGACAGGGGGCGGTTACGAGCAGTACTTC	CSASRTGGGYEQYF
NA	TRBJ1-2	NA	TRBV6-2/TRBV6-3	TGTGCCAGCAGCTGGCACTATGGCTACACCTTC	CASSWHYGYTF